This is a list of T cell receptor beta chains from one sample in a study of T cell responses to AZD1222 COVID-19 vaccine. The repertoire was sequenced with immunoSEQ multiplex PCR; TCRdb's copy has only in-frame clones and lacks some. The sample shows about 190,000 clones, 85% to 95% of them seen only once. The source material was peripheral blood, sampled on day 0 of AZD1222 vaccination. These receptors all come from an adult in good health. Each CDR3 is given with its conserved first and last residue. D genes are given only for firm matches. Some rows have no size entry. The others give once, few or many, or a class for an expanded clone.

clone_size | d_call | j_call | v_call | cdr3_aa | cdr3_nt
- | - | TRBJ1-5 | TRBV6-4 | CASSDSIGGQPQHF | TGTGCCAGCAGTGACTCGATAGGGGGGCAGCCCCAGCATTTT
- | - | TRBJ1-2 | TRBV6-5 | CASSYSLRDTTTYTF | TGTGCCAGCAGTTACTCTCTACGGGACACTACCACCTACACCTTC
- | TRBD1 | TRBJ1-2 | TRBV28 | CASEGGDRVLGGYTF | TGTGCCAGCGAAGGCGGAGACAGGGTCCTCGGGGGCTACACCTTC
- | TRBD2 | TRBJ2-3 | TRBV11-1 | CASSPSGGASDTQYF | TGTGCCAGCAGCCCTAGCGGGGGGGCTTCAGATACGCAGTATTTT
- | TRBD2 | TRBJ2-7 | TRBV4-1 | CASSPLSGATYEQYF | TGCGCCAGCAGCCCCCTTAGCGGGGCGACCTACGAGCAGTACTTC
- | TRBD1 | TRBJ1-2 | TRBV9 | CASSVGQGSYGYTF | TGTGCCAGCAGCGTAGGACAGGGGAGCTATGGCTACACCTTC
once | - | TRBJ1-1 | TRBV2 | CASSVGTLNTEAFF | TGTGCCAGCAGTGTGGGGACATTGAACACTGAAGCTTTCTTT
- | - | TRBJ2-7 | TRBV4-1 | CASSQEKALYYEQYF | TGCGCCAGCAGCCAAGAGAAAGCCCTGTACTACGAGCAGTACTTC
once | - | TRBJ2-5 | TRBV7-9 | CASSLDRLLQETQYF | TGTGCCAGCAGCTTAGACAGGCTCCTCCAAGAGACCCAGTACTTC
- | - | TRBJ1-2 | TRBV5-5 | CASDAGVGYGYTF | TGTGCCAGCGACGCCGGGGTGGGCTATGGCTACACCTTC
- | TRBD1 | TRBJ1-2 | TRBV18 | CASSRVQGENYGYTF | TGTGCCAGCTCACGCGTACAGGGGGAAAACTATGGCTACACCTTC
- | - | TRBJ1-2 | TRBV30 | CAWSVRIGYTF | TGTGCCTGGAGTGTTCGGATCGGCTACACCTTC
- | TRBD1 | TRBJ2-2 | TRBV18 | CASSPGQGISGELFF | TGTGCCAGCTCACCGGGACAGGGGATTTCCGGGGAGCTGTTTTTT
- | - | TRBJ1-2 | TRBV5-1 | CASSVRGDGYTF | TGCGCCAGCAGCGTACGGGGGGATGGCTACACCTTC
- | - | TRBJ2-7 | TRBV5-1 | CASSLDPLYEQYF | TGCGCCAGCAGCTTGGACCCGCTCTACGAGCAGTACTTC
- | - | TRBJ2-7 | TRBV19 | CASSISHSTGTVMYEQYF | TGTGCCAGTAGTATTTCACATTCCACCGGGACGGTTATGTACGAGCAGTACTTC
- | - | TRBJ1-2 | TRBV5-4 | CASTEGGNYGYTF | TGTGCCAGCACCGAAGGGGGGAACTATGGCTACACCTTC
- | TRBD2 | TRBJ2-7 | TRBV3-1/TRBV3-2 | CASSQDPGGPYEQYF | TGTGCCAGCAGCCAAGATCCGGGAGGGCCCTACGAGCAGTACTTC
- | - | TRBJ1-3 | TRBV7-9 | CASGVYSSGNTIYF | TGTGCCAGCGGGGTCTACAGCTCTGGAAACACCATATATTTT
- | - | TRBJ2-7 | TRBV4-2 | CASSQEGDQFYEQYF | TGTGCCAGCAGCCAAGAGGGGGACCAATTCTACGAGCAGTACTTC
- | TRBD1 | TRBJ2-6 | TRBV7-7 | CASSPHRPGQSSGANVLTF | TGTGCCAGCAGCCCCCACCGACCGGGACAGAGCTCTGGGGCCAACGTCCTGACTTTC
- | - | TRBJ1-1 | TRBV5-1 | CASSLATLSNTEAFF | TGCGCCAGCAGCTTGGCTACGCTCTCGAACACTGAAGCTTTCTTT
- | - | TRBJ1-2 | TRBV7-9 | CASSLGGGSGYGYTF | TGTGCCAGCAGCTTAGGTGGGGGATCGGGCTATGGCTACACCTTC
- | - | TRBJ1-1 | TRBV7-3 | CASSLRTSTNTEAFF | TGTGCCAGCAGCCTTCGGACATCCACGAACACTGAAGCTTTCTTT
- | TRBD2 | TRBJ2-5 | TRBV30 | CAWIGSGGGGQYF | TGTGCCTGGATCGGTAGCGGGGGGGGTGGTCAGTACTTC
- | TRBD1 | TRBJ1-4 | TRBV6-1 | CASSELTGANEKLFF | TGTGCCAGCAGTGAACTGACAGGGGCTAATGAAAAACTGTTTTTT
once | - | TRBJ2-7 | TRBV5-6 | CASSLGRVGEQYF | TGTGCCAGCAGCTTGGGAAGGGTGGGCGAGCAGTACTTC
- | - | TRBJ1-2 | TRBV19 | CASSKQGNYGYTF | TGTGCCAGTAGTAAACAGGGAAACTATGGCTACACCTTC
- | - | TRBJ1-1 | TRBV6-5 | CASIQGAYTEAFF | TGTGCCAGCATCCAGGGAGCCTACACTGAAGCTTTCTTT